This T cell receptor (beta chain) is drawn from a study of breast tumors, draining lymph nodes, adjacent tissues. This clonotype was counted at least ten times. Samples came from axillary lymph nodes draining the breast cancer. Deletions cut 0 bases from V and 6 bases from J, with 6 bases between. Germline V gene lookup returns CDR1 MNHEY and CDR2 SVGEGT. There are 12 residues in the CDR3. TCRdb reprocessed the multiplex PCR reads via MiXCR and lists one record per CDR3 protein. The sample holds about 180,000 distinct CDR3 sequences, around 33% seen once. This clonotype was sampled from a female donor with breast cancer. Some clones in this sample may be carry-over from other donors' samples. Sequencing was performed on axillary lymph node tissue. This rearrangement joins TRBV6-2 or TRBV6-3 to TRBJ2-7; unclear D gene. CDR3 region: CASSYSGPEQYF. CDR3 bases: TGTGCCAGCAGTTACTCAGGCCCCGAGCAGTACTTC.